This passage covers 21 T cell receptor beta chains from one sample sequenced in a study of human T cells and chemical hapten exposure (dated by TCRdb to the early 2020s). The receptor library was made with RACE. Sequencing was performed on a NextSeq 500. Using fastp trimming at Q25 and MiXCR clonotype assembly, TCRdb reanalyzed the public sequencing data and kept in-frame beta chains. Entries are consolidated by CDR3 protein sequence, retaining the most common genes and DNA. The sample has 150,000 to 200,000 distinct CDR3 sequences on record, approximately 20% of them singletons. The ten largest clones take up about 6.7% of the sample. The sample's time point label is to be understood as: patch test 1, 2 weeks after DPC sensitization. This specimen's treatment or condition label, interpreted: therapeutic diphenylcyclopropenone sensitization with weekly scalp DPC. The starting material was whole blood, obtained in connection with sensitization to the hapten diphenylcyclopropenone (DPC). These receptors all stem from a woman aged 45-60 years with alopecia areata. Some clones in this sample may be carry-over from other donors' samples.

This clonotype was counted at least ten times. The CDR3 here is CATRNELDEQFF. The CDR3 DNA reads as TGTGCCACCCGGAATGAGTTGGATGAGCAGTTCTTC. The chain uses TRBV10-3 and TRBJ2-1; D is uncertain. CDR1 and CDR2 (germline): ENHRY, SYGVKD. V lost 10 bases and J lost 8, with 15 bases in between. The CDR3 has 12 residues.

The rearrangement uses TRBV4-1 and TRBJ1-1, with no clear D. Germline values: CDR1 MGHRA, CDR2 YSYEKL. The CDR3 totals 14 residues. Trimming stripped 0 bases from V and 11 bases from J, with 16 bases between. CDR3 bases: TGCGCCAGCAGCCAAGAAAGACACACTGGGGAGGCTTTCTTT. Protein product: CASSQERHTGEAFF.

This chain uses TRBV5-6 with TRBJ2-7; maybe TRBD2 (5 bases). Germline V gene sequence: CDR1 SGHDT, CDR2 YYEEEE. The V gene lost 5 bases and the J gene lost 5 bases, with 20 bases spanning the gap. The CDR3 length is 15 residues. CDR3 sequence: CASRFTSTSSNEQYF. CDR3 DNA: TGTGCCAGCAGGTTTACATCCACTAGTTCTAACGAGCAGTACTTC.

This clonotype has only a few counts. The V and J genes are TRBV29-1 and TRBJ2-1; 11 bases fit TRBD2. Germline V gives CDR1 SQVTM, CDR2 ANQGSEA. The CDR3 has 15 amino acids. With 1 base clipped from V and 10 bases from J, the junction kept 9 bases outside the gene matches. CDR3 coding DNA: TGCAGCGTTGAAGTTGGGACTAGCGGAGGGGGGGAGCAGTTCTTC. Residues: CSVEVGTSGGGEQFF.

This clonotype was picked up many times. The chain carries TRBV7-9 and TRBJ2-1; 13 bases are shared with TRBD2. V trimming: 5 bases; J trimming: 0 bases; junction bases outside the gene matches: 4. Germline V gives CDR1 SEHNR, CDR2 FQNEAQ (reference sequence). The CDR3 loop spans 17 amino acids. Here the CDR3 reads CASSPRTSGSSYNEQFF. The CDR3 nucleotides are TGTGCCAGCAGCCCCCGGACTAGCGGGAGCTCCTACAATGAGCAGTTCTTC.

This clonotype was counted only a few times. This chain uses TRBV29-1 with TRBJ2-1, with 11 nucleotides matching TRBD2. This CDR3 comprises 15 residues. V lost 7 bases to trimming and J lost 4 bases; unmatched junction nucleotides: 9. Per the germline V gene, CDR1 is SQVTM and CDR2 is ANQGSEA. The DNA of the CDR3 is TGCAGCGCTGTAGCGGGAGGGGTCTCGTACAATGAGCAGTTCTTC. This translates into CSAVAGGVSYNEQFF.

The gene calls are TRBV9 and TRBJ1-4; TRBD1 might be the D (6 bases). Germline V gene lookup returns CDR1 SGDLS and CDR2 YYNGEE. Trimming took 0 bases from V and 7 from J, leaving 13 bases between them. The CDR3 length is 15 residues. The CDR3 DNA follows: TGTGCCAGCAGCGTAGGTGTCGGACAGAGTGAAAAACTGTTTTTT. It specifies CASSVGVGQSEKLFF.

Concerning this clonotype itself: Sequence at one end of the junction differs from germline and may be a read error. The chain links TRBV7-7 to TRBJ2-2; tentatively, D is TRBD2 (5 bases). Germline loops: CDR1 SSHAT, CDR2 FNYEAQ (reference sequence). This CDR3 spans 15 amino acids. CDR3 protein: CASSLGSSGTGELFF. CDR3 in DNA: TGTGCTAGCAGCTTAGGGTCATCGGGGACCGGGGAGCTGTTTTTT. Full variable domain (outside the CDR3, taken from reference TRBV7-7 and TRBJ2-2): GAGVSQSPRYKVTKRGQDVTLRCDPISSHATLYWYQQALGQGPEFLTYFNYEAQPDKSGLPSDRFSAERPEGSISTLTIQRTEQRDSAMYRCASSLGSSGTGELFFGEGSRLTVL.

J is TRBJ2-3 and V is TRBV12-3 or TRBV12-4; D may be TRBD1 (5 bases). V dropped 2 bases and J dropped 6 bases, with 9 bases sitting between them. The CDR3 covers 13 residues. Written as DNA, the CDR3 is TGTGCCAGCAGTTTAAGGGGTCTGGATACGCAGTATTTT. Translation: CASSLRGLDTQYF.

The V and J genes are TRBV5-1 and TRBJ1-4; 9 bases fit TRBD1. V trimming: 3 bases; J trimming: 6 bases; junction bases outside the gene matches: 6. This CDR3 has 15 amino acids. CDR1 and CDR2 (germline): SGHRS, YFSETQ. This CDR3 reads CASSSGQGEYEKLFF. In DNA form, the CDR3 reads TGCGCCAGCAGCTCGGGACAGGGAGAATATGAAAAACTGTTTTTT.

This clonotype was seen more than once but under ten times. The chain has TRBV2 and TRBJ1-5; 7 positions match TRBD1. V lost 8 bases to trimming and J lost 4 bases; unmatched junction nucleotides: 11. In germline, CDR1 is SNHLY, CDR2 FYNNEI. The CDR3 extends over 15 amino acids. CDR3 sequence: CASGAHRDRNQPQHF. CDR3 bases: TGTGCCAGCGGGGCCCACCGGGACAGAAATCAGCCCCAGCATTTT.

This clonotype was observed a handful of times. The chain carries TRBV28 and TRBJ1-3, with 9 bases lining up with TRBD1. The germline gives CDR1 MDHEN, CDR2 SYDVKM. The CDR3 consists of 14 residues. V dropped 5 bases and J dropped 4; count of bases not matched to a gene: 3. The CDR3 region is CASSTGGQGNTIYF. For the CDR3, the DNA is TGTGCCAGCAGTACAGGGGGCCAAGGAAACACCATATATTTT.

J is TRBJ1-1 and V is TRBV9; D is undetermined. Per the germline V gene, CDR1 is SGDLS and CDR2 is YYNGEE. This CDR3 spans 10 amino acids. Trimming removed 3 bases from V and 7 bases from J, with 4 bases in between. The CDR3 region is CASSEVEAFF. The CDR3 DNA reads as TGTGCCAGCAGCGAGGTTGAAGCTTTCTTT.

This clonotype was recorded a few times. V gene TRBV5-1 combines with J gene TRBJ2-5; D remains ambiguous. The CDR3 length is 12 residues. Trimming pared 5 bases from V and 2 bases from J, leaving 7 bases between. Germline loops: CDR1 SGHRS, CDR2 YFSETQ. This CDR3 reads CASRQEQETQYF. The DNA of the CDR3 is TGCGCCAGCAGGCAGGAGCAAGAGACCCAGTACTTC.

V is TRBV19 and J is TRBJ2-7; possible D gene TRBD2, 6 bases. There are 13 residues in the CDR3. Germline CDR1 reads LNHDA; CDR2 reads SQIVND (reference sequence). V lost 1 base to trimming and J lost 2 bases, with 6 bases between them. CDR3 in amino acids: CASSIAGAYEQYF. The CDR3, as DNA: TGTGCCAGTAGTATAGCGGGAGCCTACGAGCAGTACTTC.

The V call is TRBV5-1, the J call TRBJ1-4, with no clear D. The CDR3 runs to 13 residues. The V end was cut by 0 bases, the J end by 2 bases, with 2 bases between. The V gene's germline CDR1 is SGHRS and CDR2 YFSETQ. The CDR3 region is CASSLDTNEKLFF. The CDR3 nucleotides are TGCGCCAGCAGCTTGGACACTAATGAAAAACTGTTTTTT.

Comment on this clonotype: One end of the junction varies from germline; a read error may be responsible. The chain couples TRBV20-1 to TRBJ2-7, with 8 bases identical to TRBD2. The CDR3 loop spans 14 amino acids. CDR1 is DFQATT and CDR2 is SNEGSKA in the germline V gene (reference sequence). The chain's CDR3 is CSAREAGDFNEQYF. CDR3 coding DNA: TGCAGTGCCAGAGAAGCGGGAGATTTCAACGAGCAGTACTTC.

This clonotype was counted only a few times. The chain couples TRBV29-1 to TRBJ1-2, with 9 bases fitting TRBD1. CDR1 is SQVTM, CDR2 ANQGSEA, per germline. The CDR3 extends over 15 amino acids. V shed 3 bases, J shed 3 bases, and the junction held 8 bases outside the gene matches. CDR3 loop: CSVETGGGLYYGYTF. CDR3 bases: TGCAGCGTTGAGACAGGGGGAGGACTTTACTATGGCTACACCTTC.

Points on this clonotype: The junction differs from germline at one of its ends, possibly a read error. The CDR3 loop is CASRLGGSQQPQHF. The DNA for the CDR3 is TGTGCCAGCAGGTTAGGGGGCTCCCAGCAGCCCCAGCATTTT. V usage is TRBV12-3 or TRBV12-4 and J usage is TRBJ1-5; TRBD1 aligns across 7 bases. The CDR3 sequence is 14 residues long.

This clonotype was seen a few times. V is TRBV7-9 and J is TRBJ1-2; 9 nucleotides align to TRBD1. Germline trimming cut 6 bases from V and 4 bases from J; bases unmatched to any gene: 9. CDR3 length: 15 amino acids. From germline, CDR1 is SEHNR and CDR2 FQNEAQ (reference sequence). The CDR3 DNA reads TGTGCCAGCAGTGAGGGGACAGGGTCCGCCTATGGCTACACCTTC. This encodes CASSEGTGSAYGYTF.

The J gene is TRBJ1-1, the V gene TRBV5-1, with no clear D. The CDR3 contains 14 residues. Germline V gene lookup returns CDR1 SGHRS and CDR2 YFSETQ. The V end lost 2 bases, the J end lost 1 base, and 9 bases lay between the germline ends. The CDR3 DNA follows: TGCGCCAGCAGCTTCCGGGCCCAGAACACTGAAGCTTTCTTT. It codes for CASSFRAQNTEAFF.